The sequence of this TCR beta chain was determined in a study of graft-versus-host responses after intestinal transplantation. In the study overall: Each of the recipients got a multivisceral, liver-intestinal, or isolated intestinal transplant.

General study findings and limits: Graft-donor T cell macrochimerism in patients accompanied high graft-versus-host to host-versus-graft clonal ratios in allografts.

Germline CDR1 is SQVTM and CDR2 is ANQGSEA. The V gene end was trimmed by 5 bases and the J gene end by 5 bases; junction bases not matched to a gene: 4. The CDR3 runs 13 residues. Notes on this clone: Its antigen is unknown.

Clones were sequenced by immunoSEQ multiplex PCR, and TCRdb holds only the in-frame ones, with some missing. There are approximately 94,000 clones in the sample; roughly nine tenths occur only once, and more than 0.75% lies in the top ten. This TCR was recovered from a human donor who was the organ donor for an intestinal transplant. The V and J genes are TRBV29-1 and TRBJ2-2; TRBD1 matches at 8 bases. Here the sequenced sample was unstimulated CD4+ T cells sorted from spleen or lymph node cells, taken before transplant. The CDR3 DNA reads TGCAGCGTTACACAGGGGGGTACCGGGGAGCTGTTTTTT. Translated: CSVTQGGTGELFF.